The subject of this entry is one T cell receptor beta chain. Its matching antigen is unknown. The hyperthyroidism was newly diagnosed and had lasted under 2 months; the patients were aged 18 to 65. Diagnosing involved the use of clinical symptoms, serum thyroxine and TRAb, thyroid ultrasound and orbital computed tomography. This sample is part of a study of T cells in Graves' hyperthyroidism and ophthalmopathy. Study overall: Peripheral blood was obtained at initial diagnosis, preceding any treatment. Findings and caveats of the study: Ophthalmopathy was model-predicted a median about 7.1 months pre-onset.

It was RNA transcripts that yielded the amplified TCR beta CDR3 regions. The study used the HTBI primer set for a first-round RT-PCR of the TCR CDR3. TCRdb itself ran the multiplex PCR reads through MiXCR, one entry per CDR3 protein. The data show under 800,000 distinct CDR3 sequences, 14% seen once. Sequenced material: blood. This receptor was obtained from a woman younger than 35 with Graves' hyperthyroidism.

In DNA form, the CDR3 reads TGTGCCACCAAGTGGGGTCCTGCGCGACAGGGGCTTAACTATGGCTACACCTTC. It codes for CATKWGPARQGLNYGYTF. The chain is built from TRBV6-2 or TRBV6-3 and TRBJ1-2; 8 nucleotides match TRBD1. Germline V CDR1 and CDR2: MNHEY, SVGEGT. V lost 10 bases and J lost 1; bases outside the gene matches: 20. The CDR3 contains 18 residues.